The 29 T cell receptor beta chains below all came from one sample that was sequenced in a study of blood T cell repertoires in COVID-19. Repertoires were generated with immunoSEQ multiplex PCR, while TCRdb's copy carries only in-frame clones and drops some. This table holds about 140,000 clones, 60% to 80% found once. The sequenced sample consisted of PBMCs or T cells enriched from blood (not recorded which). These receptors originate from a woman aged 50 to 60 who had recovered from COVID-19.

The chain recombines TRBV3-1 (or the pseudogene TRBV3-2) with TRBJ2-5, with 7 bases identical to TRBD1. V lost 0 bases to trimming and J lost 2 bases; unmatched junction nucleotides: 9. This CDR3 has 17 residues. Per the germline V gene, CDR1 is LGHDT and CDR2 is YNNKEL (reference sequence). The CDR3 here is CASSQDRGDRAQETQYF. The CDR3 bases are TGTGCCAGCAGCCAAGATAGGGGCGACAGGGCTCAAGAGACCCAGTACTTC.

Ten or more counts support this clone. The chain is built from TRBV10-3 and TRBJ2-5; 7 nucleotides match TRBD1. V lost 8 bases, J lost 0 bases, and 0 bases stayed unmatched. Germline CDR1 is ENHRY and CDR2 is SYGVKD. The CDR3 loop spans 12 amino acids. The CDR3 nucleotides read TGTGCCATCGGGACAGACCAAGAGACCCAGTACTTC. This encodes CAIGTDQETQYF.

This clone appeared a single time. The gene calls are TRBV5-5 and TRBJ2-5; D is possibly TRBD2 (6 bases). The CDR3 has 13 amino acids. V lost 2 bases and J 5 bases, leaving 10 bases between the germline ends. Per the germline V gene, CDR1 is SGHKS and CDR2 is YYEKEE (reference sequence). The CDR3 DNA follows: TGTGCCAGCAGCTTTCAGGGAGGCGAGACCCAGTACTTC. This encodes CASSFQGGETQYF.

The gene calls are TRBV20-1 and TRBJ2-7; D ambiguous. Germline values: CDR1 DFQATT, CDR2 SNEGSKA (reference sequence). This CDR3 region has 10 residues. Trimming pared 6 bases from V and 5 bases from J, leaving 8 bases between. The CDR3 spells CSAQSDEQYF. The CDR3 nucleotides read TGCAGTGCCCAGTCCGACGAGCAGTACTTC.

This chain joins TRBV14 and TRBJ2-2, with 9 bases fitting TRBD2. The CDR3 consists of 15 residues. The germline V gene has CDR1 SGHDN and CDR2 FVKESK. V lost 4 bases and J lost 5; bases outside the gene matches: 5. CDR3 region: CASSRLAGETGELFF. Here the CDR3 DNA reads TGTGCCAGCAGCCGGTTAGCGGGGGAAACCGGGGAGCTGTTTTTT.

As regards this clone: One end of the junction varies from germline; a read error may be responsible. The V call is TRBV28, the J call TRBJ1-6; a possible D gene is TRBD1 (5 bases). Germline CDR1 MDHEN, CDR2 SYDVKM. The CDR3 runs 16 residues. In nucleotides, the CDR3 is TGTGCCAGCAGTTTTTCGTCGGACATCTATAATTCGCCCCTCCACTTT. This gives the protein CASSFSSDIYNSPLHF.

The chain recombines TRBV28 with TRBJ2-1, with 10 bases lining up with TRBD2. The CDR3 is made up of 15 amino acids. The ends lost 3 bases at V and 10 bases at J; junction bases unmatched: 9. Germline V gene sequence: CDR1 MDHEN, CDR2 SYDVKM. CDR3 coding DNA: TGTGCCAGCAGTTTGCCTAGCGGGAGCCGGTTAGAGCAGTTCTTC. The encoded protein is CASSLPSGSRLEQFF.

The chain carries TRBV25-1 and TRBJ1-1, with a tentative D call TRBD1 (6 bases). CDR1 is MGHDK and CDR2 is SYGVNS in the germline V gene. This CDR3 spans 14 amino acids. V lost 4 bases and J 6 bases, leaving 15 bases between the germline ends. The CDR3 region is CASSVLQGRAEAFF. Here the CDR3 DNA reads TGTGCCAGCAGTGTGTTACAGGGTAGAGCTGAAGCTTTCTTT.

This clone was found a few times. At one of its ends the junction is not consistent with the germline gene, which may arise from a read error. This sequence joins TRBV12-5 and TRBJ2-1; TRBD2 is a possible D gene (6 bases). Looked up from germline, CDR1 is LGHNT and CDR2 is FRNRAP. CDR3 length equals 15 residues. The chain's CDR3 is CASGLGLAWYNEQFF. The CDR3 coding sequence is TGTGCTAGTGGCTTGGGGCTAGCGTGGTACAATGAGCAGTTCTTC.

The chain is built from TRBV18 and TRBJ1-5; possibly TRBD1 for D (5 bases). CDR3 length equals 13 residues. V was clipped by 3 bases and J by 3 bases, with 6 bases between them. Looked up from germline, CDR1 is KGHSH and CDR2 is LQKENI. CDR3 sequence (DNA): TGTGCCAGCTCACCCAGGGCCAATCAGCCCCAGCATTTT. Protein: CASSPRANQPQHF.

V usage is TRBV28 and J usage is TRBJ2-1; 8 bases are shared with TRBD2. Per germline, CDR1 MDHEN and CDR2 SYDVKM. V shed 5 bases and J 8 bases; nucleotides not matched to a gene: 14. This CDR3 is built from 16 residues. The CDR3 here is CASSPPGGRRADEQFF. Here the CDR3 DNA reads TGTGCCAGCAGTCCCCCGGGGGGGCGGAGGGCGGATGAGCAGTTCTTC.

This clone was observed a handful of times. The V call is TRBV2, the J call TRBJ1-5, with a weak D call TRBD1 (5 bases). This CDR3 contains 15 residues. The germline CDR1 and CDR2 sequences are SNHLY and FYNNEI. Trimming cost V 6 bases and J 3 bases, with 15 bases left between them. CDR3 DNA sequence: TGTGCCAGCAGGATGGGGGGGGGAGTCAATCAGCCCCAGCATTTT. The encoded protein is CASRMGGGVNQPQHF.

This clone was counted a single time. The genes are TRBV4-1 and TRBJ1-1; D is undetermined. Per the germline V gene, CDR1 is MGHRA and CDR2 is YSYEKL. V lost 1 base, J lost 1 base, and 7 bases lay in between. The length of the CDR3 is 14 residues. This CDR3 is CASSQVWPNTEAFF. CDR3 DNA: TGCGCCAGCAGCCAAGTGTGGCCGAACACTGAAGCTTTCTTT.

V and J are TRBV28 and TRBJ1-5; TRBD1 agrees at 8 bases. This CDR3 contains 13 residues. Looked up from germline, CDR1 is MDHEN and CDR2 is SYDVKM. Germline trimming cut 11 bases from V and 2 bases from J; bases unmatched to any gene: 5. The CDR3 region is CAGQGKGNQPQHF. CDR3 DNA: TGTGCCGGACAGGGTAAGGGCAATCAGCCCCAGCATTTT.

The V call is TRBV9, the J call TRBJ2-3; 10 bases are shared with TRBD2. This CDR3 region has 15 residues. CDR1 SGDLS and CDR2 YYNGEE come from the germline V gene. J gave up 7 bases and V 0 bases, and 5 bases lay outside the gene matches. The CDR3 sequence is CASSVAGTSAHTQYF. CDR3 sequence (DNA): TGTGCCAGCAGCGTAGCCGGGACTAGCGCCCATACGCAGTATTTT.

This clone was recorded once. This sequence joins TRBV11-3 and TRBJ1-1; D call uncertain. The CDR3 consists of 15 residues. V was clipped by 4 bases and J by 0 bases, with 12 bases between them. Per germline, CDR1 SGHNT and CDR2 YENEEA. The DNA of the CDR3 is TGTGCCAGCAGCTCCGGACTGTTGATGAACACTGAAGCTTTCTTT. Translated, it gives CASSSGLLMNTEAFF.

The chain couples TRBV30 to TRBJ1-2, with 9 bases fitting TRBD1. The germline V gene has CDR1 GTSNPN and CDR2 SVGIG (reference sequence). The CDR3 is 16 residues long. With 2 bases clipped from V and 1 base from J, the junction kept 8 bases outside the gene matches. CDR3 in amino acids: CAWSMTGGTSNYGYTF. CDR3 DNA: TGTGCCTGGAGTATGACAGGGGGTACAAGTAACTATGGCTACACCTTC.

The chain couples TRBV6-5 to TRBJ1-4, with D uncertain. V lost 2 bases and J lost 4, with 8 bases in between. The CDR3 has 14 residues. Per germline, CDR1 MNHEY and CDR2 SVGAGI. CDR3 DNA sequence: TGTGCCAGCAGTTACGGGCAGTTTAATGAAAAACTGTTTTTT. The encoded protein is CASSYGQFNEKLFF.

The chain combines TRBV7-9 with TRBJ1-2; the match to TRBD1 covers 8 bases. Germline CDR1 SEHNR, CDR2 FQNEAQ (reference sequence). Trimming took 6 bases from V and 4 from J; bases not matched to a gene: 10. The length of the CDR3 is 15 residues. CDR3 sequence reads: CASSLPDRGLYGYTF. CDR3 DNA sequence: TGTGCCAGCAGTTTACCAGACAGGGGCCTCTATGGCTACACCTTC. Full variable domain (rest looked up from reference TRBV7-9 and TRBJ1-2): DTGVSQNPRHKITKRGQNVTFRCDPISEHNRLYWYRQTLGQGPEFLTYFQNEAQLEKSRLLSDRFSAERPKGSFSTLEIQRTEQGDSAMYLCASSLPDRGLYGYTFGSGTRLTVV.

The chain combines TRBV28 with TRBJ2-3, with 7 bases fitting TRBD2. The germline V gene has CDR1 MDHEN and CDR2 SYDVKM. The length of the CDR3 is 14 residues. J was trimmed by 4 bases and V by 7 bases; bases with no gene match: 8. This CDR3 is CASTGGETPDTQYF. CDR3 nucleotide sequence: TGTGCCAGCACGGGAGGCGAGACACCAGATACGCAGTATTTT.

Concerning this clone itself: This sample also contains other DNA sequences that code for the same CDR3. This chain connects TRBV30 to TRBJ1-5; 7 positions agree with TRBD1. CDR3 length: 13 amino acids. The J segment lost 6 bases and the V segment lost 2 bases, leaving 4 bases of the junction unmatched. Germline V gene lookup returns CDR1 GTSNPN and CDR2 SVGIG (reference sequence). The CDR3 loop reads CAWSRQGGQPQHF. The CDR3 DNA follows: TGTGCCTGGAGTCGACAGGGAGGTCAGCCCCAGCATTTT.

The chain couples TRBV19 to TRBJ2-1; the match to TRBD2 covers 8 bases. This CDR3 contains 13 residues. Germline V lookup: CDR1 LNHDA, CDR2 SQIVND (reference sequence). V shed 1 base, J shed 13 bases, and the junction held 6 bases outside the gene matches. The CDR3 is CASSIGVSGTQFF. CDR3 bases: TGTGCCAGTAGTATAGGGGTTAGCGGGACTCAGTTCTTC.

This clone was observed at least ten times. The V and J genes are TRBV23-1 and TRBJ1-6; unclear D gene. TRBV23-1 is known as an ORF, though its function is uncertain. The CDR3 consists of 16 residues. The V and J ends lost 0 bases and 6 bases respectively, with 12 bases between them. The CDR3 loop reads CASSQSPRRVNSPLHF. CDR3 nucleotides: TGCGCCAGCAGTCAATCACCAAGACGGGTTAATTCACCCCTCCACTTT.

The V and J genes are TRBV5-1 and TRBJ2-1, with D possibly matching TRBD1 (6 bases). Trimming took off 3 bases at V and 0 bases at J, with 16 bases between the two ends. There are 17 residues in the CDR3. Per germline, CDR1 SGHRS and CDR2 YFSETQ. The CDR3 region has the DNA TGCGCCAGCAGCTCGGCTTGGGACACCAGCTCCTACAATGAGCAGTTCTTC. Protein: CASSSAWDTSSYNEQFF.

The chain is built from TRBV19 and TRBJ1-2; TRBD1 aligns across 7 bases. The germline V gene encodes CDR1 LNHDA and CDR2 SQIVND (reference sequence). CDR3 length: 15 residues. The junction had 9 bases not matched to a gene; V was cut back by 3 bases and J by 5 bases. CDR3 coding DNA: TGTGCCAGTAGTATTGGGACAGATCGACCGTATGGCTACACCTTC. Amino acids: CASSIGTDRPYGYTF.

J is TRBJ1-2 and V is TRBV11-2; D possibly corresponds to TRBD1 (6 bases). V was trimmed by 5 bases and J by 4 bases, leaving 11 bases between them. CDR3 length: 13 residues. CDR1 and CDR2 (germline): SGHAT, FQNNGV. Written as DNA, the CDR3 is TGTGCCAGCAGCCCACAGGGTGCCTATGGCTACACCTTC. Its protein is CASSPQGAYGYTF.

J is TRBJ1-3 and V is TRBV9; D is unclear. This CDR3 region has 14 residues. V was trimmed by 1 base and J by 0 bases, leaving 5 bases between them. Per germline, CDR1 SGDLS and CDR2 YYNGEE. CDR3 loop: CASSVRDSGNTIYF. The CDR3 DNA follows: TGTGCCAGCAGCGTACGGGACTCTGGAAACACCATATATTTT.

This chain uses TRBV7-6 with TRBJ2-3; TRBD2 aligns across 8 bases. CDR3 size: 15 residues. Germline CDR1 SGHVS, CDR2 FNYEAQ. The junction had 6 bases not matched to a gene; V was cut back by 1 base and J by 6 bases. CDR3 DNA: TGTGCCAGCAGCTTAGGTGGGGTAGCGGGGGATACGCAGTATTTT. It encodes CASSLGGVAGDTQYF. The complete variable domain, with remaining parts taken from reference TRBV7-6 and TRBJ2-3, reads GAGVSQSPRYKVTKRGQDVALRCDPISGHVSLYWYRQALGQGPEFLTYFNYEAQQDKSGLPNDRFSAERPEGSISTLTIQRTEQRDSAMYRCASSLGGVAGDTQYFGPGTRLTVL.

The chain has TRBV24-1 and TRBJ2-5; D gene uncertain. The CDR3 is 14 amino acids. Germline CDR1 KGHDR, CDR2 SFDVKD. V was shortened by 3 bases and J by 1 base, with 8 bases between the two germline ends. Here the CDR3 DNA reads TGTGCCACCAGTGATGCGGCCGTCCAAGAGACCCAGTACTTC. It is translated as CATSDAAVQETQYF.